The next 26 T cell receptor beta chains were all read from a single sample in a study of blood T cell repertoires in COVID-19. Data came from immunoSEQ multiplex PCR; TCRdb stores just in-frame clones and leaves some out. The data show roughly 100,000 clones, with roughly 90% seen just once and 1.5% to 2% held by the top ten. What was sequenced was peripheral blood. All receptors come from a woman between 45 and 60 years old with COVID-19, enrolled during active disease.

The gene calls are TRBV27 and TRBJ2-1; D may be TRBD2 (5 bases). The CDR3 is made up of 14 amino acids. Germline-derived CDR1 and CDR2 are MNHEY and SMNVEV (reference sequence). The V and J ends lost 5 bases and 5 bases respectively, with 13 bases between them. This CDR3 reads CASSPLGADNEQFF. The CDR3 coding sequence is TGTGCCAGCAGTCCCTTGGGAGCGGACAATGAGCAGTTCTTC.

This clone was found once. The chain combines TRBV7-9 with TRBJ2-7; TRBD2 is a possible D gene (7 bases). The V gene's germline CDR1 is SEHNR and CDR2 FQNEAQ (reference sequence). V was shortened by 2 bases and J by 9 bases, with 17 bases between the two germline ends. This CDR3 has 14 residues. CDR3 region: CASSLSLGGAVQYF. The CDR3 DNA follows: TGTGCCAGCAGCTTAAGCTTAGGGGGGGCAGTGCAGTACTTC.

This rearrangement joins TRBV6-2 or TRBV6-3 to TRBJ1-6, with D perhaps matching TRBD1 (6 bases). The CDR3 is 14 residues long. The ends were cut back, 2 bases at V and 9 bases at J, with 11 bases in the middle. Germline-derived CDR1 and CDR2 are MNHEY and SVGEGT. For the CDR3, the DNA is TGTGCCAGCAGTTACCGCAGGGGTGGTTCACCCCTCCACTTT. It codes for CASSYRRGGSPLHF.

The chain couples TRBV4-3 to TRBJ2-1, with a possible D match to TRBD1 (5 bases). Between the trimmed V and J ends, which lost 1 base and 3 bases, there was a span of 10 bases. The CDR3 length is 15 residues. CDR1 is LGHNA and CDR2 is YSLEER in the germline V gene. CDR3 bases: TGCGCCAGCAGCCAAGGCGCAGGGCACTACAATGAGCAGTTCTTC. This codes for CASSQGAGHYNEQFF.

The V gene is TRBV2, the J gene TRBJ1-6; a possible D gene is TRBD1 (6 bases). V was shortened by 4 bases and J by 1 base, with 8 bases between the two germline ends. In germline, CDR1 is SNHLY, CDR2 FYNNEI. The CDR3 loop spans 15 amino acids. The CDR3, as DNA: TGTGCCAGCAGTGTCAGGGGATCCTATAATTCACCCCTCCACTTT. Its protein product is CASSVRGSYNSPLHF.

The rearrangement joins TRBV7-2 to TRBJ1-4, with a weak D call TRBD1 (6 bases). The V end lost 5 bases, the J end lost 8 bases, and 18 bases lay between the germline ends. The CDR3 spans 15 residues. CDR1 is SGHTA and CDR2 is FQGNSA in the germline V gene. CDR3: CASSNQQGLREKLFF. The CDR3 bases are TGTGCCAGCAGCAACCAACAGGGTTTAAGGGAAAAACTGTTTTTT. Using reference TRBV7-2 and TRBJ1-4 for the parts outside the CDR3, the full variable domain is GAGVSQSPSNKVTEKGKDVELRCDPISGHTALYWYRQSLGQGLEFLIYFQGNSAPDKSGLPSDRFSAERTGGSVSTLTIQRTQQEDSAVYLCASSNQQGLREKLFFGSGTQLSVL.

The rearrangement links TRBV3-1 (or the pseudogene TRBV3-2) to TRBJ2-5, with a tentative D call TRBD1 (6 bases). V lost 1 base, J lost 4 bases, and 13 bases lay in between. The CDR3 covers 15 residues. Germline V gene lookup returns CDR1 LGHDT and CDR2 YNNKEL (reference sequence). CDR3 coding DNA: TGTGCCAGCAGCCAAGGGACAGCGATGGGAGAGACCCAGTACTTC. This translates into CASSQGTAMGETQYF.

This chain links TRBV3-1 (or the pseudogene TRBV3-2) with TRBJ1-2; D is possibly TRBD1 (5 bases). V was clipped by 0 bases and J by 8 bases, with 13 bases between them. CDR1 is LGHDT, CDR2 YNNKEL, per germline (reference sequence). The length of the CDR3 is 14 residues. The CDR3 sequence: CASSQDPRGSGYTF. CDR3 bases: TGTGCCAGCAGCCAAGATCCCCGGGGGTCCGGCTACACCTTC.

The chain joins TRBV21-1 to TRBJ2-3; the listed D gene, TRBD2, was not tested against the DNA. TRBV21-1 is assigned pseudogene status. The CDR3 sequence is 17 residues long. The CDR3 DNA sequence: TGTGCCAGCAGCCCTCCGGGGAGGTCAGGCTGCACAGATACGCAGTATTTT. This encodes CASSPPGRSGCTDTQYF.

The chain recombines TRBV28 with TRBJ1-2; D is unclear. V was shortened by 1 base and J by 6 bases, with 6 bases between the two germline ends. Germline CDR1 and CDR2: MDHEN and SYDVKM. The CDR3 is made up of 12 amino acids. The CDR3 DNA reads as TGTGCCAGCAGTTTATCCTCCCATGGCTACACCTTC. This encodes CASSLSSHGYTF.

The chain is built from TRBV9 and TRBJ1-6; no definite D call. CDR3 length equals 14 residues. Germline CDR1 and CDR2: SGDLS and YYNGEE. The germline V and J ends were trimmed by 0 bases and 10 bases, with 11 bases remaining between them. CDR3 sequence (DNA): TGTGCCAGCAGCGTAGGGGCTTCTGGATCACCCCTCCACTTT. Its translation: CASSVGASGSPLHF.

The chain couples TRBV10-3 to TRBJ2-7; possibly TRBD2 for D (5 bases). The CDR3 loop spans 13 amino acids. The ends were cut back, 4 bases at V and 9 bases at J, with 16 bases in the middle. Germline CDR1 ENHRY, CDR2 SYGVKD. The CDR3 DNA reads TGTGCCATCAGTGGAGGGCCCTTAGCCGGGCAGTACGTC. Protein: CAISGGPLAGQYV.

This rearrangement joins TRBV28 to TRBJ1-4; D unclear. V lost 4 bases and J lost 4, with 7 bases in between. The CDR3 is 13 amino acids. The germline V gene has CDR1 MDHEN and CDR2 SYDVKM. The CDR3 sequence is CASSSGYNEKLFF. In DNA form, the CDR3 reads TGTGCCAGCAGTTCGGGATATAATGAAAAACTGTTTTTT.

The chain combines TRBV15 with TRBJ2-7; weak D call: TRBD1 (5 bases). CDR1 is LNHNV and CDR2 is YYDKDF in the germline V gene (reference sequence). V gave up 8 bases and J gave up 0 bases, with 11 bases separating them. CDR3 length: 13 amino acids. CDR3 nucleotides: TGTGCCACCGCCAGGACATTCTCCTACGAGCAGTACTTC. Translating it yields CATARTFSYEQYF.

The chain couples TRBV10-3 to TRBJ2-7, with D possibly TRBD2 on 5 matching bases. CDR1 and CDR2 (germline): ENHRY, SYGVKD. V lost 2 bases to trimming and J lost 0 bases, with 11 bases between them. CDR3 length equals 15 residues. This CDR3 is CAISERAAYSYEQYV. CDR3 coding DNA: TGTGCCATCAGTGAGAGAGCGGCCTACTCCTACGAGCAGTACGTC.

The J gene is TRBJ1-2, the V gene TRBV4-3, with a possible D match to TRBD1 (5 bases). The CDR3 runs to 14 residues. Germline assignment: CDR1 LGHNA and CDR2 YSLEER. V gave up 2 bases and J gave up 5 bases, with 12 bases separating them. The CDR3 DNA reads TGCGCCAGCAGCCAAAGTGACAGCCGTTATGGCTACACCTTC. This sequence encodes CASSQSDSRYGYTF.

The CDR3 bases are TGCGCCAGCAGCTTGGAGGGACAAAAGGCTTTCTTT. Protein: CASSLEGQKAFF. The chain links TRBV5-1 to TRBJ1-1; TRBD1 is a possible D gene (6 bases). The CDR3 is made up of 12 amino acids. Germline-derived CDR1 and CDR2 are SGHRS and YFSETQ. Trimming took 0 bases from V and 11 from J, leaving 11 bases between them.

The chain carries TRBV5-1 and TRBJ1-1; D gene uncertain. Trimming pared 4 bases from V and 7 bases from J, leaving 23 bases between. The CDR3 consists of 16 residues. Germline V gives CDR1 SGHRS, CDR2 YFSETQ. CDR3 sequence reads: CASSLQGRGGIFEAFF. The CDR3 region has the DNA TGCGCCAGCAGCCTGCAAGGGCGGGGTGGCATATTTGAAGCTTTCTTT.

The chain links TRBV6-6 to TRBJ1-3; a weak D match, TRBD1 (5 bases). Trimming pared 2 bases from V and 4 bases from J, leaving 12 bases between. The CDR3 is made up of 15 amino acids. CDR1 is MNHNY, CDR2 SVGAGI, per germline (reference sequence). The CDR3 reads CASSYEGVTGNTIYF. CDR3 sequence (DNA): TGTGCCAGCAGTTACGAAGGGGTAACGGGAAACACCATATATTTT.

This chain uses TRBV5-1 with TRBJ2-1; 7 nucleotides match TRBD2. The germline V gene has CDR1 SGHRS and CDR2 YFSETQ. V lost 2 bases to trimming and J lost 6 bases; unmatched junction nucleotides: 5. CDR3 length equals 14 residues. CDR3 protein: CASSFGGGGNEQFF. The CDR3, as DNA: TGCGCCAGCAGCTTTGGTGGCGGGGGCAATGAGCAGTTCTTC.

This clone appeared a single time. The V call is TRBV21-1, the J call TRBJ1-1. TRBV21-1 is deemed a pseudogene. The CDR3 covers 12 residues. Written as DNA, the CDR3 is TGTGCCCCCTCCCGGGGGAACCCTGAAGCTTTCTTT. It codes for CAPSRGNPEAFF.

V gene TRBV27 combines with J gene TRBJ1-2; D is unresolved. The CDR3 consists of 13 residues. In germline, CDR1 is MNHEY, CDR2 SMNVEV (reference sequence). V was clipped by 5 bases and J by 4 bases, with 11 bases between them. The CDR3 DNA follows: TGTGCCAGCAGTCCCTCCGGGAGCTATGGCTACACCTTC. Its translation: CASSPSGSYGYTF.

The chain couples TRBV9 to TRBJ1-6; the D gene is possibly TRBD1 (5 bases). The CDR3 is 18 amino acids. CDR1 and CDR2 (germline): SGDLS, YYNGEE. Trimming shortened V by 0 bases and J by 10 bases, and 23 bases separated the two germline ends. CDR3 sequence reads: CASSVGPGTSWRASPLHF. CDR3 bases: TGTGCCAGCAGCGTAGGGCCAGGGACTTCGTGGAGGGCCTCACCCCTCCACTTT.

The rearrangement joins TRBV9 to TRBJ2-1, with TRBD1 identical over 7 bases. The germline V gene encodes CDR1 SGDLS and CDR2 YYNGEE. The junction had 3 bases not matched to a gene; V was cut back by 0 bases and J by 6 bases. The CDR3 is 14 residues long. DNA of the CDR3: TGTGCCAGCAGCGTAGAACAGGGGCGCAATGAGCAGTTCTTC. Translated: CASSVEQGRNEQFF. The full variable domain, with the rest looked up from reference TRBV9 and TRBJ2-1, is DSGVTQTPKHLITATGQRVTLRCSPRSGDLSVYWYQQSLDQGLQFLIQYYNGEERAKGNILERFSAQQFPDLHSELNLSSLELGDSALYFCASSVEQGRNEQFFGPGTRLTVL.

The chain uses TRBV30 and TRBJ1-1; perhaps TRBD1 as D (6 bases). The V end was cut by 3 bases, the J end by 6 bases, with 14 bases between. Germline values: CDR1 GTSNPN, CDR2 SVGIG (reference sequence). The CDR3 has 13 amino acids. For the CDR3, the DNA is TGTGCCTGGAGACCAAGGACAGCCCCTGAAGCTTTCTTT. It specifies CAWRPRTAPEAFF.

The V and J genes are TRBV6-1 and TRBJ1-5; D not certain. The germline gives CDR1 MNHNS, CDR2 SASEGT. Trimming took 0 bases from V and 6 from J, leaving 12 bases between them. CDR3 length equals 15 residues. The CDR3 DNA sequence: TGTGCCAGCAGTGAAGCGCAGGCAGGTGGTCAGCCCCAGCATTTT. Its protein product is CASSEAQAGGQPQHF.